These 32 T cell receptor beta chains were all obtained from the same sample, sequenced in a study of OX40 agonist ivuxolimab in advanced cancers. Here immunoSEQ multiplex PCR was the method, and the copy in TCRdb shows in-frame clones only, minus some. The table includes around 36,000 clones, roughly 82% detected once. The specimen comprised CD4+ or CD8+ T cells sorted from blood, sampled in a trial of the OX40 agonist ivuxolimab. Receptors were obtained from an adult with an advanced solid tumor such as melanoma, head and neck, liver or kidney cancer.

V and J are TRBV9 and TRBJ2-7; 7 bases align to TRBD1. Losses at the gene ends were 5 bases for V and 6 bases for J; bases not matched to a gene: 5. The germline V gene encodes CDR1 SGDLS and CDR2 YYNGEE. CDR3 length: 12 amino acids. In nucleotides, the CDR3 is TGTGCCAGCAGTTTGACAGGGACCGAGCAGTACTTC. Protein sequence: CASSLTGTEQYF.

V usage is TRBV7-6 and J usage is TRBJ2-1; 8 bases fit TRBD2. CDR3 length: 15 residues. Germline V gene data show CDR1 as SGHVS and CDR2 as FNYEAQ. Trimming cost V 3 bases and J 8 bases; bases outside gene matches: 9. The CDR3 protein is CASSFAVAGGDEQFF. The CDR3 nucleotides are TGTGCCAGCAGCTTTGCGGTGGCGGGGGGCGATGAGCAGTTCTTC.

This clone was found a few times. CDR3 region: CASSSSGGYYEQYF. CDR3 in DNA: TGCGCCAGCAGCTCCAGCGGGGGGTACTACGAGCAGTACTTC. V is TRBV5-1 and J is TRBJ2-7, with 9 bases matching TRBD2. The CDR3 extends over 14 amino acids. The V gene's germline CDR1 is SGHRS and CDR2 YFSETQ. The V segment lost 3 bases and the J segment 3 bases; nucleotides outside the gene matches: 4.

J is TRBJ1-2 and V is TRBV7-8; D remains ambiguous. CDR1 and CDR2 (germline): SGHVS, FQNEAQ. V was pared by 5 bases and J by 8 bases, with 18 bases between. CDR3 length: 14 amino acids. The CDR3 sequence: CASSIMTPYSGYTF. CDR3 nucleotide sequence: TGTGCCAGCAGCATAATGACACCCTACTCCGGCTACACCTTC.

The CDR3 loop reads CASGPTDSNQPQHF. Written as DNA, the CDR3 is TGTGCCAGCGGTCCGACAGATAGCAATCAGCCCCAGCATTTT. The chain couples TRBV7-9 to TRBJ1-5; TRBD1 might be the D (5 bases). The CDR3 runs to 14 residues. CDR1 and CDR2 (germline): SEHNR, FQNEAQ (reference sequence). The ends were cut back, 8 bases at V and 0 bases at J, with 11 bases in the middle. The entire variable domain, with the rest obtained from reference TRBV7-9 and TRBJ1-5, is as follows: DTGVSQNPRHKITKRGQNVTFRCDPISEHNRLYWYRQTLGQGPEFLTYFQNEAQLEKSRLLSDRFSAERPKGSFSTLEIQRTEQGDSAMYLCASGPTDSNQPQHFGDGTRLSIL.

This chain joins TRBV7-2 and TRBJ2-7; 7 nucleotides match TRBD2. There are 15 residues in the CDR3. The J segment lost 3 bases and the V segment lost 2 bases, leaving 7 bases of the junction unmatched. Germline V gene data show CDR1 as SGHTA and CDR2 as FQGNSA. In nucleotides, the CDR3 is TGTGCCAGCAGCTTAATACTGGGACTACTCTACGAGCAGTACTTC. It translates to CASSLILGLLYEQYF.

This clone was picked up one time. Relative to the germline gene, one junction end is altered; a read error may explain this. In nucleotides, the CDR3 is TGTGCCAACAGCGTAGGGGGCGGGGAGCTGTTTTTT. Its translation is CANSVGGGELFF. The chain combines TRBV9 with TRBJ2-2, with D tentatively TRBD1 (6 bases). Germline assignment: CDR1 SGDLS and CDR2 YYNGEE. The CDR3 loop spans 12 amino acids.

The chain carries TRBV4-3 and TRBJ2-7; 7 bases are shared with TRBD1. In germline, CDR1 is LGHNA, CDR2 YSLEER. The CDR3 length is 13 residues. V lost 1 base to trimming and J lost 6 bases; unmatched junction nucleotides: 3. The CDR3 loop reads CASSQVDRAEQYF. CDR3 nucleotide sequence: TGCGCCAGCAGCCAAGTCGACAGGGCCGAGCAGTACTTC.

The chain uses TRBV4-3 and TRBJ2-3; 14 bases map to TRBD2. Germline V CDR1 and CDR2: LGHNA, YSLEER. V dropped 4 bases and J dropped 2; count of bases not matched to a gene: 8. This CDR3 spans 18 amino acids. As DNA, the CDR3 is TGCGCCAGCAGCCCGGGGACTAGCGGGGGACCCGACACAGATACGCAGTATTTT. Its protein is CASSPGTSGGPDTDTQYF.

This clone was seen only once. The V gene is TRBV11-1, the J gene TRBJ2-1; TRBD2 aligns across 11 bases. Germline loops: CDR1 SGHAT, CDR2 FQDESV (reference sequence). The V and J ends lost 8 bases and 4 bases, in that order; junction bases with no gene match: 4. The CDR3 consists of 14 residues. The DNA for the CDR3 is TGTGCCAGCGGTAGCGGGGGGGATTACAATGAGCAGTTCTTC. It is translated as CASGSGGDYNEQFF.

J is TRBJ2-3 and V is TRBV5-1, with D tentatively TRBD1 or TRBD2 (5 bases each). Per germline, CDR1 SGHRS and CDR2 YFSETQ. The CDR3 loop spans 14 amino acids. V was trimmed by 4 bases and J by 2 bases, leaving 11 bases between them. The CDR3 DNA follows: TGCGCCAGCAGCCTAAGGGACGTCACAGATACGCAGTATTTT. This codes for CASSLRDVTDTQYF.

The V gene is TRBV19, the J gene TRBJ2-2; TRBD1 matches at 9 bases. CDR1 and CDR2 from the germline V gene are LNHDA and SQIVND (reference sequence). This CDR3 is 12 amino acids long. V trimming: 3 bases; J trimming: 15 bases; junction bases outside the gene matches: 5. In DNA form, the CDR3 reads TGTGCCAGTAGTATTTGGGACAGGGCCTTGTTTTTT. Translated, it gives CASSIWDRALFF.

V is TRBV7-3 and J is TRBJ2-5; D may be TRBD1 or TRBD2 (6 bases each). The CDR3 is made up of 13 amino acids. The germline V and J ends were trimmed by 2 bases and 11 bases, with 15 bases remaining between them. The V gene's germline CDR1 is SGHTA and CDR2 FQGTGA. In nucleotides, the CDR3 is TGTGCCAGCAGCTTATTGGGGGGCACGGAGCAGTACTTC. The encoded protein is CASSLLGGTEQYF. The full variable domain, its missing parts supplied by reference TRBV7-3 and TRBJ2-5, is GAGVSQTPSNKVTEKGKYVELRCDPISGHTALYWYRQSLGQGPEFLIYFQGTGAADDSGLPNDRFFAVRPEGSVSTLKIQRTERGDSAVYLCASSLLGGTEQYFGPGTRLLVL.

A few counts support this clone. The chain carries TRBV5-4 and TRBJ1-1; perhaps TRBD1 as D (5 bases). In germline, CDR1 is SGHNT, CDR2 YYREEE (reference sequence). The V and J ends lost 6 bases and 7 bases respectively, with 13 bases between them. CDR3 size: 12 residues. CDR3 in amino acids: CASTGGSNEAFF. The CDR3 DNA reads as TGTGCCAGCACGGGGGGATCGAATGAAGCTTTCTTT.

CDR3 nucleotides: TGTGCCAGCAGCTTAGCCGTGAGGGAGCAGTTCTTC. It translates to CASSLAVREQFF. The chain is built from TRBV7-2 and TRBJ2-1, with D uncertain. This CDR3 has 12 amino acids. The V end was cut by 0 bases, the J end by 10 bases, with 7 bases between. Per the germline V gene, CDR1 is SGHTA and CDR2 is FQGNSA.

The chain carries TRBV7-2 and TRBJ2-2; tentative D call: TRBD2 (6 bases). Germline-derived CDR1 and CDR2 are SGHTA and FQGNSA. The V gene lost 7 bases and the J gene lost 0 bases, with 15 bases spanning the gap. This CDR3 spans 16 amino acids. The CDR3 loop reads CASNKPGLSNTGELFF. The CDR3 DNA is TGTGCCAGCAACAAACCGGGACTTTCGAACACCGGGGAGCTGTTTTTT.

The gene calls are TRBV19 and TRBJ2-1; 7 bases are shared with TRBD2. V was clipped by 5 bases and J by 1 base; unmatched bases: 8. Germline-derived CDR1 and CDR2 are LNHDA and SQIVND (reference sequence). CDR3 length equals 16 residues. The CDR3 DNA follows: TGTGCCAGTAGTTTCTCCGGCGGGGGTTCCTACAATGAGCAGTTCTTC. It encodes CASSFSGGGSYNEQFF.

This chain connects TRBV9 to TRBJ2-2, with TRBD2 matching 8 bases. This CDR3 region has 18 residues. The V segment lost 0 bases and the J segment 3 bases; nucleotides outside the gene matches: 10. In germline, CDR1 is SGDLS, CDR2 YYNGEE. The CDR3 reads CASSVGGGAGVYTGELFF. Here the CDR3 DNA reads TGTGCCAGCAGCGTAGGAGGGGGAGCGGGGGTTTACACCGGGGAGCTGTTTTTT.

CDR3 DNA: TGTGCCAGCGGACAGGGGGCTACGCAGTATTTT. Amino acid sequence: CASGQGATQYF. V usage is TRBV7-3 and J usage is TRBJ2-3, with TRBD1 matching over 11 bases. Germline assignment: CDR1 SGHTA and CDR2 FQGTGA. Losses at the gene ends were 8 bases for V and 8 bases for J; bases not matched to a gene: 0. The CDR3 spans 11 residues.

This chain connects TRBV4-3 to TRBJ2-7, with D uncertain. The CDR3 consists of 17 residues. CDR1 is LGHNA and CDR2 is YSLEER in the germline V gene. V was clipped by 0 bases and J by 0 bases, with 15 bases between them. The CDR3 nucleotides are TGCGCCAGCAGCCAAGATGCGGAAAAGTTTAGCTCCTACGAGCAGTACTTC. Protein: CASSQDAEKFSSYEQYF.

The chain is built from TRBV30 and TRBJ2-7; D not resolved. The CDR3 runs to 15 residues. V was clipped by 7 bases and J by 0 bases, with 19 bases between them. The germline V gene encodes CDR1 GTSNPN and CDR2 SVGIG (reference sequence). In nucleotides, the CDR3 is TGTGCCTCTACCAGCTGGGGTCCGAGCTCCTACGAGCAGTACTTC. Translating it yields CASTSWGPSSYEQYF.

V and J are TRBV12-5 and TRBJ2-1, with a weak D call TRBD2 (5 bases). This CDR3 contains 13 residues. Germline CDR1 reads LGHNT; CDR2 reads FRNRAP. Trimming left V 3 bases short and J 6 bases short, with 9 bases between. CDR3 loop: CASGLGGRNEQFF. The CDR3 DNA sequence: TGTGCTAGTGGTTTAGGAGGACGCAATGAGCAGTTCTTC.

The chain carries TRBV7-6 and TRBJ2-5; a possible D gene is TRBD1 (6 bases). V dropped 0 bases and J dropped 1 base, with 18 bases sitting between them. Germline V gene lookup returns CDR1 SGHVS and CDR2 FNYEAQ. The CDR3 sequence is 18 residues long. In DNA form, the CDR3 reads TGTGCCAGCAGCTTAGCGTCCGGGACACTCCTTATCCAAGAGACCCAGTACTTC. This gives the protein CASSLASGTLLIQETQYF.

This chain joins TRBV9 and TRBJ1-4; possible D gene TRBD1, 5 bases. V gave up 7 bases and J gave up 8 bases, with 18 bases separating them. Germline values: CDR1 SGDLS, CDR2 YYNGEE. The CDR3 consists of 14 residues. CDR3 DNA sequence: TGTGCCAGCTCCGCACGAGGGGCGGACGAAAAACTGTTTTTT. This codes for CASSARGADEKLFF.

This clone was recorded once. The chain employs TRBV5-4 and TRBJ1-1; D is unclear. CDR3 length: 12 amino acids. Germline lookup yields CDR1 SGHNT and CDR2 YYREEE (reference sequence). Trimming stripped 7 bases from V and 0 bases from J, with 7 bases between. This CDR3 is CASHGMNTEAFF. In nucleotides, the CDR3 is TGTGCCAGCCACGGAATGAACACTGAAGCTTTCTTT.

The chain couples TRBV6-1 to TRBJ1-5; D not resolved. Per the germline V gene, CDR1 is MNHNS and CDR2 is SASEGT. The CDR3 is 13 residues long. V lost 3 bases to trimming and J lost 7 bases, with 10 bases between them. The CDR3 nucleotides read TGTGCCAGCAGTGACTGGGTTGGGCAGCCCCAGCATTTT. Its translation: CASSDWVGQPQHF.

The chain employs TRBV4-2 and TRBJ2-3; D remains ambiguous. V shed 1 base and J shed 4 bases, with 12 bases lying between them. The CDR3 consists of 15 residues. CDR1 and CDR2 (germline): LGHNA, YNFKEQ. The CDR3 here is CASSQAVSVSDTQYF. CDR3 bases: TGTGCCAGCAGCCAAGCGGTATCCGTGTCAGATACGCAGTATTTT.

The V and J genes are TRBV15 and TRBJ2-3; TRBD2 agrees at 7 bases. Per germline, CDR1 LNHNV and CDR2 YYDKDF (reference sequence). The J segment lost 2 bases and the V segment lost 0 bases, leaving 5 bases of the junction unmatched. The length of the CDR3 is 16 residues. The chain's CDR3 is CATSREEAGPTDTQYF. CDR3 in DNA: TGTGCCACCAGCAGAGAGGAAGCGGGGCCCACAGATACGCAGTATTTT.

The V and J genes are TRBV28 and TRBJ1-5; no firm D call. From germline, CDR1 is MDHEN and CDR2 SYDVKM. The CDR3 covers 15 residues. V gave up 6 bases and J gave up 1 base, with 13 bases separating them. The CDR3 protein is CASSPVGRSNQPQHF. The CDR3 bases are TGTGCCAGCAGCCCCGTGGGCAGGAGCAATCAGCCCCAGCATTTT.

The chain combines TRBV19 with TRBJ1-5; TRBD1 matches at 9 bases. Germline V CDR1 and CDR2: LNHDA, SQIVND (reference sequence). CDR3 size: 16 residues. Trimming at V came to 3 bases and at J to 5 bases, leaving 8 bases not matched to a gene. The CDR3 region has the DNA TGTGCCAGTAGTATCCGGACAGGGGTGAACGATCAGCCCCAGCATTTT. Protein: CASSIRTGVNDQPQHF. Full variable domain (rest looked up from reference TRBV19 and TRBJ1-5): DGGITQSPKYLFRKEGQNVTLSCEQNLNHDAMYWYRQDPGQGLRLIYYSQIVNDFQKGDIAEGYSVSREKKESFPLTVTSAQKNPTAFYLCASSIRTGVNDQPQHFGDGTRLSIL.

This clone was recorded a few times. This chain connects TRBV9 to TRBJ1-1, with D uncertain. The CDR3 has 12 residues. Germline assignment: CDR1 SGDLS and CDR2 YYNGEE. V lost 6 bases and J 1 base, leaving 7 bases between the germline ends. Here the CDR3 reads CASNVGNTEAFF. In DNA, the CDR3 is TGTGCCAGCAACGTGGGGAACACTGAAGCTTTCTTT.

This chain links TRBV4-1 with TRBJ2-1; D may be TRBD1 (5 bases). The germline V gene encodes CDR1 MGHRA and CDR2 YSYEKL. This CDR3 contains 16 residues. V gave up 0 bases and J gave up 0 bases, with 9 bases separating them. The CDR3 region is CASSQDQGSSYNEQFF. For the CDR3, the DNA is TGCGCCAGCAGCCAAGATCAGGGTAGCTCCTACAATGAGCAGTTCTTC.